This TCR beta chain was found in a study of blood T cell repertoires in COVID-19. The repertoire was sequenced with immunoSEQ multiplex PCR; TCRdb's copy has only in-frame clones and lacks some. The sample records roughly 200,000 clones, 84% being singletons. Sequenced material: PBMCs or T cells enriched from blood (not recorded which). This clonotype was obtained from a woman between 25 and 40 years old who had been exposed to COVID-19.

The CDR3 coding sequence is TGTGCCAGCAGTTTAGTTCATGATGGCTACACCTTC. Amino acids: CASSLVHDGYTF. V gene TRBV28 combines with J gene TRBJ1-2; D gene ambiguous. Trimming removed 2 bases from V and 6 bases from J, with 7 bases in between. Germline V lookup: CDR1 MDHEN, CDR2 SYDVKM. This CDR3 is 12 amino acids long.